The entry below describes one T cell receptor beta chain. This sample was included in a study of blood T cell repertoires in COVID-19. In the study overall: Spain, Italy and the United States supplied samples that represented acute and convalescent COVID-19. The cDNA or gDNA used as material had been derived from T cells, B-cell-depleted T cells, or PBMCs.

The CDR3 spans 15 residues. Unmatched junction bases numbered 8, after V lost 4 bases and J lost 6 bases. Looked up from germline, CDR1 is SNHLY and CDR2 is FYNNEI. As processed by the authors: Estimates of nucleated cell counts were drawn from the amplification of reference gene primers. Generated by immunoSEQ multiplex PCR, the TCRdb table keeps only in-frame clones and is missing some. V and J calls and clone size are those listed in that table; D and trimming were worked out from the DNA. The data hold over 250,000 clones, with about nine tenths observed a single time. This TCR came from a man in his 60s who had recovered from COVID-19. This chain uses TRBV2 with TRBJ2-2; 7 bases fit TRBD2. Sequenced sample: peripheral blood. The CDR3 DNA is TGTGCCAGCAGTGCGAGGGGAGGGTCTTCCGGGGAGCTGTTTTTT. This translates into CASSARGGSSGELFF.